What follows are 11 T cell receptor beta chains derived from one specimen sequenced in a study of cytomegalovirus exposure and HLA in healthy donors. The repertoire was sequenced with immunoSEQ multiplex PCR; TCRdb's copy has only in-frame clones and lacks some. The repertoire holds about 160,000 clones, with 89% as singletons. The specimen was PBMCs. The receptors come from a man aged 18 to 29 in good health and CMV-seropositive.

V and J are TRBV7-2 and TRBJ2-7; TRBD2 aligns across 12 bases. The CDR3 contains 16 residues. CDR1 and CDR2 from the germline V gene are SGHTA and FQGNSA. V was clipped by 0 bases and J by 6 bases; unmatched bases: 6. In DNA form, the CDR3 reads TGTGCCAGCAGCTTAGCGCTAGCGGGAGGGCCGAGCGAGCAGTACTTC. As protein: CASSLALAGGPSEQYF.

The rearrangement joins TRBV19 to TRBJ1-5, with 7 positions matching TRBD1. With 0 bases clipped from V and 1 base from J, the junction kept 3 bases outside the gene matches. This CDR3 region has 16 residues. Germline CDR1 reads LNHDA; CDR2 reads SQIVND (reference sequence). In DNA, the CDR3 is TGTGCCAGTAGTATAGAGGCAGGGGGGAGCAATCAGCCCCAGCATTTT. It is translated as CASSIEAGGSNQPQHF. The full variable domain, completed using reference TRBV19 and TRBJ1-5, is DGGITQSPKYLFRKEGQNVTLSCEQNLNHDAMYWYRQDPGQGLRLIYYSQIVNDFQKGDIAEGYSVSREKKESFPLTVTSAQKNPTAFYLCASSIEAGGSNQPQHFGDGTRLSIL.

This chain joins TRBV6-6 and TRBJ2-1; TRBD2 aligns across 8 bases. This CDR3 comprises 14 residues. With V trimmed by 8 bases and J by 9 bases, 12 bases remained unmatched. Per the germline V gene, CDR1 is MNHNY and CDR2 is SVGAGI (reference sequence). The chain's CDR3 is CASESGRHNVEQFF. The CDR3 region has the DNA TGTGCCAGCGAAAGCGGGAGACACAATGTTGAGCAGTTCTTC.

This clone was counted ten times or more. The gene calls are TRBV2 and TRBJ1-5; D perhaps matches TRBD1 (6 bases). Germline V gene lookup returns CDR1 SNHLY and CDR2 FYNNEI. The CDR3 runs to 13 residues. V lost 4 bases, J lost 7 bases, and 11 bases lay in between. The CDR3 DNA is TGTGCCAGCAGTGGACAGGAACTGCAGCCCCAGCATTTT. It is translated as CASSGQELQPQHF.

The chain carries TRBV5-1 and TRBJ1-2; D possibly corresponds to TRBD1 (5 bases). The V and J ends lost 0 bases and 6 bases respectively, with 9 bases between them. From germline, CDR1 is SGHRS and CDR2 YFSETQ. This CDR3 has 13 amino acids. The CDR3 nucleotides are TGCGCCAGCAGCTTGGGGGTAGGGGATGGCTACACCTTC. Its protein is CASSLGVGDGYTF.

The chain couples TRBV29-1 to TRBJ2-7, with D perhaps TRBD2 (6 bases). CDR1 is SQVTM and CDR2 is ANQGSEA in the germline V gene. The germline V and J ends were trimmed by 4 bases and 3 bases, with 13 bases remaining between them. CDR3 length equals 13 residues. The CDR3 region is CSVAVGRSYEQYF. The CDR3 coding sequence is TGCAGCGTTGCGGTGGGGAGGAGCTACGAGCAGTACTTC.

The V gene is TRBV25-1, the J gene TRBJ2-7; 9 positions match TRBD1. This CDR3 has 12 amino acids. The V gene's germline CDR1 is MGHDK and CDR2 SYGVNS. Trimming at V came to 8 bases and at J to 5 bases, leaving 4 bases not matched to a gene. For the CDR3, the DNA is TGTGCCAGCGCCGGGACAGGGCACGAGCAGTACTTC. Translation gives CASAGTGHEQYF.

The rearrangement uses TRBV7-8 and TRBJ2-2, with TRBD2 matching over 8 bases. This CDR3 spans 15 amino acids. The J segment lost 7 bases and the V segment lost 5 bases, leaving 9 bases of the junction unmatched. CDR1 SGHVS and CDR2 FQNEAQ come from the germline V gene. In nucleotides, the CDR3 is TGTGCCAGCAGCAGAAAGACTAGCGATGGCGGGGAGCTGTTTTTT. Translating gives CASSRKTSDGGELFF.

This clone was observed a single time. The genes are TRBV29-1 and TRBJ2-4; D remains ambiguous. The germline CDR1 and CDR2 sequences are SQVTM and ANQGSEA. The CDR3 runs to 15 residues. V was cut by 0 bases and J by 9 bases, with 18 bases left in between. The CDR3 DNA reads TGCAGCGTTGAAGATTATAGGAGCCCTACCGGCATTCAGTACTTC. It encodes CSVEDYRSPTGIQYF.

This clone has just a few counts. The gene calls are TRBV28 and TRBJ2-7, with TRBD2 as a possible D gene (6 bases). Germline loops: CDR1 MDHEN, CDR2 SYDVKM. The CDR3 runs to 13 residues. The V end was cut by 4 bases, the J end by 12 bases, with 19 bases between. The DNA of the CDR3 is TGTGCCAGCAGTTCCGTCGCGGGGCACTTGTGGTACTTC. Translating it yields CASSSVAGHLWYF.

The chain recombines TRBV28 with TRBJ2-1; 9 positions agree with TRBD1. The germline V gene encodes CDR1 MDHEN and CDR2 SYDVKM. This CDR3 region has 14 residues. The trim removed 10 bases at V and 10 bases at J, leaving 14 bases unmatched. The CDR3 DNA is TGTGCCACCATGAGGGACAGGGCGGTCAGGGAGCAGTTCTTC. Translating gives CATMRDRAVREQFF. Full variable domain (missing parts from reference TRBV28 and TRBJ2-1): DVKVTQSSRYLVKRTGEKVFLECVQDMDHENMFWYRQDPGLGLRLIYFSYDVKMKEKGDIPEGYSVSREKKERFSLILESASTNQTSMYLCATMRDRAVREQFFGPGTRLTVL.